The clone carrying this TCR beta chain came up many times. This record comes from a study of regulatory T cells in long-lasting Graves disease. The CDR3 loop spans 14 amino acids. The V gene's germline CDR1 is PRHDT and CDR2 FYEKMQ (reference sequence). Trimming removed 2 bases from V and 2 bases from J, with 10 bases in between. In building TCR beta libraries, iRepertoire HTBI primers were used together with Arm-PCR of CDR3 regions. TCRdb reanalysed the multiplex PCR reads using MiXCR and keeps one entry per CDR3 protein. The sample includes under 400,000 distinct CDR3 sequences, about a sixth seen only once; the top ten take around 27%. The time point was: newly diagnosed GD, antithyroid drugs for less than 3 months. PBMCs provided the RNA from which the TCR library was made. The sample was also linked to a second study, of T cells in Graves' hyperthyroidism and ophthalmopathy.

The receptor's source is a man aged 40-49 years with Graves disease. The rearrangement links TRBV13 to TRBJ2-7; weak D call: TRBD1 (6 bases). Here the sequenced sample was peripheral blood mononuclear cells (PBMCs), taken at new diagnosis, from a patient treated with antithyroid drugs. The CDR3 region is CASSLLGTPYEQYF. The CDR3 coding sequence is TGTGCCAGCAGCTTATTGGGGACACCCTACGAGCAGTACTTC.